This T cell receptor (beta chain) appears in the sequencing data of a study of T cell responses to AZD1222 COVID-19 vaccine. Study findings and constraints: There were vaccine-associated CD4 TCRs across spike, dominant at 160-218 and 743-854. Nearly half of spike-specific TCRs reportedly target unmutated variant regions. Repertoires were obtained only post-peak T cell response. When two AZD1222 doses had been given, Spike-specific TCR breadth and depth rose.

Note on this clone: Its specificity is unknown.

The CDR3 consists of 15 residues. Germline V gene sequence: CDR1 SGHRS, CDR2 YFSETQ. The J segment lost 3 bases and the V segment lost 3 bases, leaving 7 bases of the junction unmatched. Sequencing was performed with immunoSEQ multiplex PCR; in TCRdb, only in-frame clones are kept and a portion is missing. This sample has 100,000 to 150,000 clones, with about 86% found just once. The sequencing here drew on peripheral blood, taken 28 days after the second AZD1222 dose. This chain connects TRBV5-1 to TRBJ2-7, with 9 positions matching TRBD2. The origin of this receptor is an adult who received the AZD1222 COVID-19 vaccine. CDR3 amino acids: CASSSASGKGYEQYF. CDR3 DNA: TGCGCCAGCAGCTCCGCTAGCGGGAAGGGCTACGAGCAGTACTTC.